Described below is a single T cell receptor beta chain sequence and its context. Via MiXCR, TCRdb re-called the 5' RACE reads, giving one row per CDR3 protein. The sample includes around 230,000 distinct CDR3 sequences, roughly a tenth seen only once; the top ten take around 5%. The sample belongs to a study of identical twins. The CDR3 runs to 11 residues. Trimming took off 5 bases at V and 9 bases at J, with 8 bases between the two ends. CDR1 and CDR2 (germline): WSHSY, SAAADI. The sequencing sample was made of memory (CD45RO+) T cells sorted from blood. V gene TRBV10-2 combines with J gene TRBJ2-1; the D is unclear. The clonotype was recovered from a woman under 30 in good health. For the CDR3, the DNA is TGCGCCAGCAGTCATGCCGGTGAGCAGTTCTTC. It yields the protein CASSHAGEQFF.